These 24 T cell receptor beta chains originate from one sample sequenced in a study of blood T cell repertoires in COVID-19 (dated by TCRdb to about 2020). To prepare the library, the immunoSEQ multiplex PCR assay was applied. TCRdb limited this immuneACCESS table to in-frame rearrangements with V and J called. A share of clones is missing; checked studies link under half to unresolved V genes, and the rest is unexplained. The sample data list about 250,000 clones, and 65% to 90% of these were observed just once. The ten largest clones add up to less than 6.5% of the sample. The sample consisted of peripheral blood. The receptors were sampled from a man aged 50-59 years with COVID-19, enrolled during active disease.

This sequence joins TRBV9 and TRBJ2-3; 9 bases agree with TRBD2. V lost 4 bases and J lost 0; bases outside the gene matches: 3. In germline, CDR1 is SGDLS, CDR2 YYNGEE. This CDR3 region has 15 residues. The CDR3 nucleotides read TGTGCCAGCAGCCCGACTAGCGGAAGCACAGATACGCAGTATTTT. Protein sequence: CASSPTSGSTDTQYF.

The chain combines TRBV27 with TRBJ1-4; D possibly corresponds to TRBD1 (6 bases). V dropped 2 bases and J dropped 8 bases, with 12 bases sitting between them. CDR1 is MNHEY and CDR2 is SMNVEV in the germline V gene (reference sequence). This CDR3 contains 14 residues. The CDR3, as DNA: TGTGCCAGCAGTTTAGCGGGGGCTAGCGAAAAACTGTTTTTT. This encodes CASSLAGASEKLFF.

J is TRBJ2-3 and V is TRBV30; 9 bases map to TRBD2. This CDR3 has 13 residues. J lost 9 bases, V lost 1 base, and 5 bases had no gene match. CDR1 GTSNPN and CDR2 SVGIG come from the germline V gene (reference sequence). CDR3 residues: CAWSGLAGSTQYF. CDR3 nucleotides: TGTGCCTGGAGTGGGCTAGCGGGGTCCACGCAGTATTTT.

The sample holds a few counts of this clone. The V and J genes are TRBV5-1 and TRBJ2-7, with 11 bases lining up with TRBD1. With 4 bases clipped from V and 4 bases from J, the junction kept 7 bases outside the gene matches. Per the germline V gene, CDR1 is SGHRS and CDR2 is YFSETQ. The CDR3 has 15 amino acids. For the CDR3, the DNA is TGCGCCAGCAGCGACGGGACAGGGGGACCATACGAGCAGTACTTC. This sequence encodes CASSDGTGGPYEQYF.

The chain employs TRBV6-2 or TRBV6-3 and TRBJ1-5; D is ambiguous. Germline-derived CDR1 and CDR2 are MNHEY and SVGEGT. The CDR3 length is 14 residues. Trimming stripped 2 bases from V and 4 bases from J, with 9 bases between. The CDR3 DNA is TGTGCCAGCAGTTACCCGCGGAGGAATCAGCCCCAGCATTTT. Its translation is CASSYPRRNQPQHF.

This clone turned up a few times. V is TRBV18 and J is TRBJ1-6; D gene uncertain. Germline V lookup: CDR1 KGHSH, CDR2 LQKENI. This CDR3 has 14 amino acids. The V end was cut by 4 bases, the J end by 9 bases, with 13 bases between. The CDR3 DNA is TGTGCCAGCTCACGGTCGTCAGATGGTTCACCCCTCCACTTT. It codes for CASSRSSDGSPLHF.

CDR3 loop: CASSPLTRNEQYF. The CDR3 DNA reads TGTGCCAGCAGTCCCCTAACTAGGAACGAGCAGTACTTC. The genes are TRBV27 and TRBJ2-7, with a tentative D call TRBD2 (5 bases). The CDR3 spans 13 residues. Germline CDR1 MNHEY, CDR2 SMNVEV (reference sequence). Trimming removed 5 bases at V and 5 bases at J, with 13 bases between.

V is TRBV28 and J is TRBJ2-7, with TRBD1 matching 11 bases. CDR1 and CDR2 (germline): MDHEN, SYDVKM. Trimming took 6 bases from V and 1 from J; bases not matched to a gene: 5. The CDR3 contains 15 residues. The DNA for the CDR3 is TGTGCCAGCAGCGGGGGACAGGGGGTTTCCTACGAGCAGTACTTC. It translates to CASSGGQGVSYEQYF.

The V gene is TRBV28, the J gene TRBJ1-1; a possible D gene is TRBD1 (5 bases). The CDR3 is 13 amino acids. Germline V gives CDR1 MDHEN, CDR2 SYDVKM. The ends were cut back, 8 bases at V and 0 bases at J, with 10 bases in the middle. This chain's CDR3 is CASVGAVNTEAFF. In DNA, the CDR3 is TGTGCCAGCGTTGGGGCGGTGAACACTGAAGCTTTCTTT.

About this clone itself: Compared with germline, one end of the junction differs, possibly owing to a read error. This sequence joins TRBV9 and TRBJ1-2; a possible D gene is TRBD1 (6 bases). Germline V gene lookup returns CDR1 SGDLS and CDR2 YYNGEE. This CDR3 comprises 16 residues. The CDR3 sequence is CASSALTGFDNSGYTF. CDR3 nucleotides: TGTGCCAGCAGCGCCCTTACAGGGTTTGATAACTCTGGCTACACCTTC.

The chain has TRBV19 and TRBJ1-2, with TRBD1 as a possible D gene (6 bases). V was shortened by 10 bases and J by 0 bases, with 21 bases between the two germline ends. Germline V gives CDR1 LNHDA, CDR2 SQIVND (reference sequence). The CDR3 is 16 amino acids. This CDR3 reads CATLLGHGRTNYGYTF. CDR3 in DNA: TGTGCCACCTTGCTGGGACACGGTCGTACTAACTATGGCTACACCTTC.

V and J are TRBV27 and TRBJ2-2, with D possibly TRBD1 on 6 matching bases. CDR1 is MNHEY and CDR2 is SMNVEV in the germline V gene (reference sequence). V was clipped by 6 bases and J by 3 bases, with 14 bases between them. The CDR3 extends over 15 amino acids. As DNA, the CDR3 is TGTGCCAGCAGCCGAACCGGACAGTACACCGGGGAGCTGTTTTTT. Residues: CASSRTGQYTGELFF.

This chain uses TRBV5-1 with TRBJ2-7; TRBD1 matches at 8 bases. J gave up 2 bases and V 0 bases, and 4 bases lay outside the gene matches. The CDR3 consists of 15 residues. Germline assignment: CDR1 SGHRS and CDR2 YFSETQ. The CDR3 is CASSLEQGGPYEQYF. The CDR3 coding sequence is TGCGCCAGCAGCTTGGAACAGGGGGGACCCTACGAGCAGTACTTC.

This clone was detected once. This chain connects TRBV2 to TRBJ1-1; possible D gene TRBD1, 6 bases. The CDR3 runs to 15 residues. V shed 10 bases and J shed 4 bases, with 22 bases lying between them. The germline V gene encodes CDR1 SNHLY and CDR2 FYNNEI. CDR3 in DNA: TGTGCCACCCCAAAGGGGGAACGAGGGATCACTGAAGCTTTCTTT. Its protein is CATPKGERGITEAFF.

The J gene is TRBJ1-5, the V gene TRBV2; possible D gene TRBD1, 5 bases. The V gene lost 8 bases and the J gene lost 0 bases, with 14 bases spanning the gap. The CDR3 spans 15 residues. Germline V CDR1 and CDR2: SNHLY, FYNNEI. CDR3: CASRGSSHSNQPQHF. Here the CDR3 DNA reads TGTGCCAGCCGGGGGAGCAGCCATAGCAATCAGCCCCAGCATTTT. Supplemented by reference TRBV2 and TRBJ1-5, the full variable domain reads EPEVTQTPSHQVTQMGQEVILRCVPISNHLYFYWYRQILGQKVEFLVSFYNNEISEKSEIFDDQFSVERPDGSNFTLKIRSTKLEDSAMYFCASRGSSHSNQPQHFGDGTRLSIL.

This clone was observed a few times. The V gene is TRBV18, the J gene TRBJ1-1, with TRBD1 matching over 7 bases. There are 14 residues in the CDR3. The junction had 7 bases not matched to a gene; V was cut back by 5 bases and J by 4 bases. CDR1 KGHSH and CDR2 LQKENI come from the germline V gene. Here the CDR3 reads CASSSSQGGTEAFF. The DNA for the CDR3 is TGTGCCAGCTCATCAAGTCAGGGGGGCACTGAAGCTTTCTTT.

The V and J genes are TRBV7-2 and TRBJ2-7; unclear D gene. The CDR3 has 19 residues. The V gene lost 2 bases and the J gene lost 4 bases, with 27 bases spanning the gap. Germline CDR1 SGHTA, CDR2 FQGNSA. CDR3 loop: CASSLIHGFSSGRGYEQYF. Written as DNA, the CDR3 is TGTGCCAGCAGCTTAATTCACGGATTTTCGTCAGGCCGTGGGTACGAGCAGTACTTC.

The rearrangement links TRBV7-2 to TRBJ1-5; no clear D gene. Trimming left V 0 bases short and J 4 bases short, with 10 bases between. The CDR3 has 15 amino acids. Germline loops: CDR1 SGHTA, CDR2 FQGNSA. The CDR3 DNA sequence: TGTGCCAGCAGCTTAGCGGGCCCTAATAATCAGCCCCAGCATTTT. Protein product: CASSLAGPNNQPQHF. The whole variable domain, filled in from reference TRBV7-2 and TRBJ1-5, reads GAGVSQSPSNKVTEKGKDVELRCDPISGHTALYWYRQSLGQGLEFLIYFQGNSAPDKSGLPSDRFSAERTGGSVSTLTIQRTQQEDSAVYLCASSLAGPNNQPQHFGDGTRLSIL.

The chain couples TRBV5-5 to TRBJ2-7, with 10 bases matching TRBD1. CDR3 length equals 17 residues. Trimming cost V 2 bases and J 6 bases; bases outside gene matches: 14. Looked up from germline, CDR1 is SGHKS and CDR2 is YYEKEE (reference sequence). This CDR3 is CASSLGWTGGTAGEQYF. The CDR3 DNA reads TGTGCCAGCAGCTTAGGGTGGACAGGGGGAACCGCGGGCGAGCAGTACTTC.

In this sample, this clone turned up once. J is TRBJ1-2 and V is TRBV3-1 (or the pseudogene TRBV3-2); D is uncertain. Germline loops: CDR1 LGHDT, CDR2 YNNKEL (reference sequence). The CDR3 is 14 residues long. V was shortened by 1 base and J by 4 bases, with 10 bases between the two germline ends. The CDR3 region has the DNA TGTGCCAGCAGCCAAGCGGAGGGCAGCTATGGCTACACCTTC. This gives the protein CASSQAEGSYGYTF.

The chain has TRBV6-5 and TRBJ1-4; 7 bases are shared with TRBD1. The germline V gene encodes CDR1 MNHEY and CDR2 SVGAGI. V dropped 0 bases and J dropped 7; count of bases not matched to a gene: 5. This CDR3 is 15 amino acids long. The CDR3 sequence: CASSYSPSGGEKLFF. CDR3 nucleotides: TGTGCCAGCAGTTACTCGCCGTCAGGGGGTGAAAAACTGTTTTTT.

The V call is TRBV7-6, the J call TRBJ1-5; maybe TRBD1 (6 bases). The CDR3 consists of 15 residues. Trimming left V 1 base short and J 0 bases short, with 7 bases between. The germline gives CDR1 SGHVS, CDR2 FNYEAQ. CDR3 residues: CASSLGTDSNQPQHF. The CDR3 DNA is TGTGCCAGCAGCTTAGGGACAGATAGCAATCAGCCCCAGCATTTT.

The V gene is TRBV11-2, the J gene TRBJ2-1; TRBD2 agrees at 10 bases. CDR1 and CDR2 (germline): SGHAT, FQNNGV. The CDR3 totals 16 residues. V dropped 3 bases and J dropped 3; count of bases not matched to a gene: 5. CDR3 sequence reads: CASSFLGTSDYNEQFF. The CDR3 nucleotides read TGTGCCAGCAGCTTCTTAGGGACTAGCGACTACAATGAGCAGTTCTTC.

This sequence joins TRBV28 and TRBJ1-4, with D unresolved. The ends were cut back, 5 bases at V and 4 bases at J, with 5 bases in the middle. Germline values: CDR1 MDHEN, CDR2 SYDVKM. CDR3 length equals 12 residues. The CDR3 coding sequence is TGTGCCAGCAGTCAACTTAATGAAAAACTGTTTTTT. Protein: CASSQLNEKLFF.